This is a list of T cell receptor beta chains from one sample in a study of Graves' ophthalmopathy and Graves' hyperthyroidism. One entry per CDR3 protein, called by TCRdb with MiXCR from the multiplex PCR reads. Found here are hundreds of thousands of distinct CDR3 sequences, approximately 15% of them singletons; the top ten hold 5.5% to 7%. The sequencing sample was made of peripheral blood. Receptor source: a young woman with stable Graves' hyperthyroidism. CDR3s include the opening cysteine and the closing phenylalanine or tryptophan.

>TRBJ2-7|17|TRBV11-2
CASSEHWAAASRGEQYF
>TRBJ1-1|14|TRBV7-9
CASSLAGALYEAFF
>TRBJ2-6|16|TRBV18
CASSPILDSGANVLTF
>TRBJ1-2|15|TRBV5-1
CASSLEGWTNYGYTF
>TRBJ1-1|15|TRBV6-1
CAGTTARLMNTEAFF
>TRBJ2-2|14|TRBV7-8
CASTSGVDTGELFF
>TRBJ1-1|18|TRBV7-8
CASSLGIVQGAMGTEAFF
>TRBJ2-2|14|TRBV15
CATGTGDRAGELFF
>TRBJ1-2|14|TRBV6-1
CASRRFGTVYGYTF
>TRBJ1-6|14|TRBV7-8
CASSLAGGVSPLHF
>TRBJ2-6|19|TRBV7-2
CASSLGRQGSLSGANVLTF
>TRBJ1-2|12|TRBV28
CASGREGYGYTF
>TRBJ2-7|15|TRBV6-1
CASSEVVAGSYEQYF
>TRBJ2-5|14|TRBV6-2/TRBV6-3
CASSYGDEVETQYF
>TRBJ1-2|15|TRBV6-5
CASSYSGKGYYGYTF
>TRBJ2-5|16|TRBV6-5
CASSITSGGIQETQYF
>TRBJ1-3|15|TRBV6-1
CAGSPWTDSGNTIYF
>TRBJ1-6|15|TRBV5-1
CASKGGDSYNSPLHF
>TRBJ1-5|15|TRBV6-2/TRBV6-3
CASSYSDRADQPQHF
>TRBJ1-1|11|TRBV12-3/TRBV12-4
CASRTGVEAFF
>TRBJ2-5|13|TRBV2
CASRLDRDGTQYF
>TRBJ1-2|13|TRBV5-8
CASTGSHNYGYTF
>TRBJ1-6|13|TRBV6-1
CASSQTGVSPLHF
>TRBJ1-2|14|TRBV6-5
CASSYDRNSYGYTF
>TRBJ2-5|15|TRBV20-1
CSARSDPSPKETQYF
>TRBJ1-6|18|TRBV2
CASSELPPRSSYNSPLHF
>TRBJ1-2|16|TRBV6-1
CASSQQGAGRNYGYTF
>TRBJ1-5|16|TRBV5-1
CASSLVGMGGNQPQHF
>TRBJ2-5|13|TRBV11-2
CASSLSPPETQYF
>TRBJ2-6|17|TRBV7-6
CASSLRAGLTGANVLTF
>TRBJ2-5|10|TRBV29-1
CSAGAETQYF
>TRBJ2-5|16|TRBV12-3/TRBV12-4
CASTPEVAGGPETQYF
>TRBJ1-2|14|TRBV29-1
CSVEDHTRTYGYTF
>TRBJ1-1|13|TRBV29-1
CSVVYRLNTEAFF
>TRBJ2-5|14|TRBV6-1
CASSDWDTQETQYF
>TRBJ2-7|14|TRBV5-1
CASSPWGGRDEQYF
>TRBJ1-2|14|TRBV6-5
CASSYEGASYGYTF
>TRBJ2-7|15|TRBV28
CASNKDKGPSYEQYF
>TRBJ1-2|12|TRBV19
CASRSGRGGYTF
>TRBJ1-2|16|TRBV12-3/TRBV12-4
CASSSDRGGLNRGYTF
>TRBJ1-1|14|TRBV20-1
CSARDPGRNTEAFF
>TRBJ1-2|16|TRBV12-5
CASGLVTGTPTYGYTF
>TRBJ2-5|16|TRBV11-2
CASSSIRDRGQETQYF